The clone carrying this TCR beta chain has a handful of counts. This entry is derived from a study of patients and donors after allogeneic stem cell transplantation. Each CDR3 protein gets one entry after TCRdb re-called the RT-PCR reads with MiXCR. This sample carries approximately 160,000 distinct CDR3 sequences, 30% of them seen once, and the ten largest clones take under 3.5%. J lost 1 base, V lost 6 bases, and 7 bases had no gene match. The CDR3 runs 14 residues. The germline CDR1 and CDR2 sequences are SQVTM and ANQGSEA. The chain combines TRBV29-1 with TRBJ1-1; the match to TRBD1 covers 8 bases. The sequence was obtained from a human donor who was either an allogeneic HSCT recipient or a stem cell or donor lymphocyte infusion donor (not recorded which). It is not recorded whose cells these are; they may come from a transplant donor. The specimen was blood, either unsorted or a sorted T cell fraction (not recorded which). As DNA, the CDR3 is TGCAGCGTGAGACAGGGGTCCCCGAACACTGAAGCTTTCTTT. Translating it yields CSVRQGSPNTEAFF.